The entry below gives a single T cell receptor beta chain sequence along with its context. The data were produced by immunoSEQ multiplex PCR, yet TCRdb's version contains in-frame clones alone and is incomplete. Here the sample spans 200,000 to 300,000 clones, approximately 89% being singletons. This specimen belongs to a study of blood T cell repertoires in COVID-19. This CDR3 has 14 amino acids. CDR1 is SGDLS, CDR2 YYNGEE, per germline. V was trimmed by 0 bases and J by 1 base, leaving 7 bases between them. The receptor comes from a woman aged 50 to 60 with acute or convalescent COVID-19. What was sequenced was peripheral blood. The chain employs TRBV9 and TRBJ1-1; D remains unclear. This CDR3 reads CASSVDSRNTEAFF. CDR3 DNA: TGTGCCAGCAGCGTAGATAGCAGGAACACTGAAGCTTTCTTT.